The clone carrying this T cell receptor beta chain has more than one count but fewer than ten. Its specificity is not known. These data are taken from a study of T-cell reconstitution after alpha-beta-depleted transplantation in children. Study-level points and caveats: At day 60, the high TCRbeta diversity found in some patients originated from recipient T cells and thymic progenitors that had survived. As was reported, about two months after transplant, alpha-beta T cells came from several hundred expanded graft clones. T-cell counts and diversity at one year following transplant were attributed mainly to newly produced T cells.

Preparation of the TCRbeta library involved a method that used unique molecular identifiers. In TCRdb, the PCR reads were re-called with MiXCR into one record per CDR3 protein. The repertoire holds 490,000 or so distinct CDR3 sequences, with more than 9% as singletons. The ends were cut back, 7 bases at V and 7 bases at J, with 14 bases in the middle. The CDR3 extends over 12 amino acids. The germline gives CDR1 MNHEY, CDR2 SMNVEV (reference sequence). This chain uses TRBV27 with TRBJ2-7; the D gene is possibly TRBD2 (6 bases). The sample consisted of PBMCs, taken before TCRalphabeta/CD19-depleted stem cell transplant. The source is a child aged 2-15 years with inherited bone marrow failure, due to receive a stem cell transplant. CDR3: CASTGSRGEQYF. The CDR3 nucleotides are TGTGCCAGCACTGGTTCGCGGGGTGAGCAGTACTTC.